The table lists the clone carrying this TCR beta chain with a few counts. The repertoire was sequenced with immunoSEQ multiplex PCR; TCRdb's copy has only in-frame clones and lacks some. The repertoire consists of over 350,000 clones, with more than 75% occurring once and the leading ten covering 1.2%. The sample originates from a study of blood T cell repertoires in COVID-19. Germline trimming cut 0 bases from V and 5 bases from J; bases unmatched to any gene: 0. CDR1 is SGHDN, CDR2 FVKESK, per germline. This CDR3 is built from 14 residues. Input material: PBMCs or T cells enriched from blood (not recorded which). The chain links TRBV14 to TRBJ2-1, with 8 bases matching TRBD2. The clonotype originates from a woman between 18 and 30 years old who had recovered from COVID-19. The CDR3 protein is CASSQERGDNEQFF. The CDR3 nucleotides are TGTGCCAGCAGCCAAGAGCGGGGGGACAATGAGCAGTTCTTC.